Listed here are 13 T cell receptor beta chains from one sample, sequenced in a study of CD8 T cells in Susac syndrome. Random hexamers were used to reverse transcribe the RNA input (about 0.5 to 1 ug). TCRdb reprocessed the immunoSEQ multiplex PCR reads with MiXCR, giving one entry per CDR3 protein. Found here are roughly 400,000 distinct CDR3 sequences, 75% to 90% of them singletons; the top ten hold approximately 0.12%. Sequenced input: CD8+ T cells from PBMCs. The receptors here all came from a human donor with multiple sclerosis.

This chain joins TRBV29-1 and TRBJ2-2; 8 bases fit TRBD1. The CDR3 sequence is 18 residues long. Losses at the gene ends were 4 bases for V and 6 bases for J; bases not matched to a gene: 19. CDR1 is SQVTM, CDR2 ANQGSEA, per germline. CDR3 amino acids: CSVVGLVGTGFSSGELFF. The CDR3 region has the DNA TGCAGCGTTGTGGGTCTGGTGGGGACAGGTTTTTCTTCCGGGGAGCTGTTTTTT.

CDR3 sequence (DNA): TGTGCCTGTTCCGGGACGGCAAATAACTATGGCTACACCTTC. Its protein is CACSGTANNYGYTF. The chain joins TRBV30 to TRBJ1-2; a weak D match, TRBD1 (5 bases). Germline V lookup: CDR1 GTSNPN, CDR2 SVGIG (reference sequence). The CDR3 sequence is 14 residues long. V lost 6 bases and J 1 base, leaving 15 bases between the germline ends.

This clonotype was picked up one time. The CDR3 region is CASSPTPAGGETQYF. The CDR3 DNA is TGTGCCAGCAGCCCAACCCCGGCGGGAGGAGAGACCCAGTACTTC. The gene calls are TRBV7-9 and TRBJ2-5; 8 bases align to TRBD2. Unmatched junction bases numbered 9, after V lost 5 bases and J lost 4 bases. Germline lookup yields CDR1 SEHNR and CDR2 FQNEAQ (reference sequence). The CDR3 contains 15 residues.

This clonotype was seen once. The chain joins TRBV15 to TRBJ2-7; TRBD1 matches at 8 bases. J gave up 2 bases and V 4 bases, and 10 bases lay outside the gene matches. The V gene's germline CDR1 is LNHNV and CDR2 YYDKDF (reference sequence). The CDR3 is 16 residues long. The CDR3 spells CATSTRQGSRPYEQYF. CDR3 sequence (DNA): TGTGCCACCAGCACTCGACAGGGGAGTCGTCCCTACGAGCAGTACTTC.

This chain links TRBV7-6 with TRBJ1-1; no firm D call. CDR1 and CDR2 (germline): SGHVS, FNYEAQ. V lost 3 bases to trimming and J lost 5 bases, with 16 bases between them. This CDR3 is 15 amino acids long. The CDR3 DNA is TGTGCCAGCAGCTTTCTCCGGGGTCGACGGACTGAAGCTTTCTTT. Amino acid sequence: CASSFLRGRRTEAFF. The full variable domain, rest sourced from reference TRBV7-6 and TRBJ1-1, is GAGVSQSPRYKVTKRGQDVALRCDPISGHVSLYWYRQALGQGPEFLTYFNYEAQQDKSGLPNDRFSAERPEGSISTLTIQRTEQRDSAMYRCASSFLRGRRTEAFFGQGTRLTVV.

The V and J genes are TRBV28 and TRBJ2-2; unclear D gene. The CDR3 spans 16 residues. Germline V gene lookup returns CDR1 MDHEN and CDR2 SYDVKM. V was pared by 2 bases and J by 0 bases, with 10 bases between. The CDR3 is CASSLRATANTGELFF. CDR3 nucleotides: TGTGCCAGCAGTTTAAGGGCCACTGCGAACACCGGGGAGCTGTTTTTT. The full variable domain, with the rest looked up from reference TRBV28 and TRBJ2-2, is DVKVTQSSRYLVKRTGEKVFLECVQDMDHENMFWYRQDPGLGLRLIYFSYDVKMKEKGDIPEGYSVSREKKERFSLILESASTNQTSMYLCASSLRATANTGELFFGEGSRLTVL.

The chain recombines TRBV7-9 with TRBJ1-1, with D possibly TRBD1 on 5 matching bases. Germline assignment: CDR1 SEHNR and CDR2 FQNEAQ (reference sequence). Trimming removed 7 bases from V and 2 bases from J, with 20 bases in between. CDR3 length: 16 amino acids. The CDR3, as DNA: TGTGCCAGCACCTGGATGGGGGTCCGAATCAACACTGAAGCTTTCTTT. This codes for CASTWMGVRINTEAFF.

The chain has TRBV29-1 and TRBJ2-2; no reliable D call. V was cut by 6 bases and J by 3 bases, with 5 bases left in between. This CDR3 is built from 11 residues. From germline, CDR1 is SQVTM and CDR2 ANQGSEA. CDR3 sequence reads: CSVLYTGELFF. CDR3 DNA: TGCAGCGTACTCTACACCGGGGAGCTGTTTTTT.

The J gene is TRBJ2-1, the V gene TRBV30, with 7 bases aligning to TRBD2. Germline lookup yields CDR1 GTSNPN and CDR2 SVGIG (reference sequence). Losses at the gene ends were 5 bases for V and 0 bases for J; bases not matched to a gene: 4. The CDR3 loop spans 14 amino acids. The CDR3 reads CAWDGGSSYNEQFF. CDR3 bases: TGTGCCTGGGACGGGGGGAGCTCCTACAATGAGCAGTTCTTC.

The chain recombines TRBV2 with TRBJ1-3, with D unresolved. The length of the CDR3 is 15 residues. CDR1 is SNHLY and CDR2 is FYNNEI in the germline V gene. Between the trimmed V and J ends, which lost 1 base and 2 bases, there was a span of 9 bases. CDR3: CASSEDWSAGNTIYF. CDR3 bases: TGTGCCAGCAGTGAAGACTGGAGTGCTGGAAACACCATATATTTT.

This chain uses TRBV27 with TRBJ1-2; maybe TRBD1 (6 bases). The CDR3 totals 14 residues. The V gene's germline CDR1 is MNHEY and CDR2 SMNVEV (reference sequence). The V end lost 3 bases, the J end lost 8 bases, and 16 bases lay between the germline ends. The CDR3 region has the DNA TGTGCCAGCAGTTTTACCTCCCACAGGGTCGGCTACACCTTC. Its protein is CASSFTSHRVGYTF.

This clonotype appeared once. Given a much more abundant clone one base away, this may be a read error. The rearrangement joins TRBV1 to TRBJ2-7; the table calls TRBD1, which could not be checked here. TRBV1 has pseudogene status. The CDR3 extends over 15 amino acids. Written as DNA, the CDR3 is TGCACCAGCAGCCAAGAGGGACATTCGCCGGGCGAGCAGTACTTC. It is translated as CTSSQEGHSPGEQYF.

The rearrangement uses TRBV30 and TRBJ1-1; 7 bases agree with TRBD1. After removal of 4 bases from V and 1 base from J, the junction contained 3 bases not matched to a gene. Germline V CDR1 and CDR2: GTSNPN, SVGIG (reference sequence). This CDR3 has 13 residues. The CDR3 DNA follows: TGTGCCTGGACTTGGGACAGGAACACTGAAGCTTTCTTT. It is translated as CAWTWDRNTEAFF.